This paragraph covers one T cell receptor beta chain sequence. This sample is drawn from a study of blood T cell repertoires in COVID-19. Across the study: Samples representing acute and convalescent COVID-19 were sourced from the United States, Italy and Spain. PBMCs, B-cell-depleted T cells, or T cells were the source of the cDNA or gDNA that made up the material.

The protocol was immunoSEQ multiplex PCR, while the TCRdb copy is restricted to in-frame clones and leaves out a portion. The table has hundreds of thousands of clones, over 85% seen once. This CDR3 has 14 amino acids. The ends were cut back, 6 bases at V and 5 bases at J, with 16 bases in the middle. The germline CDR1 and CDR2 sequences are MNHEY and SVGAGI. The chain combines TRBV6-5 with TRBJ1-1, with TRBD1 as a possible D gene (5 bases). The receptor was derived from a man younger than 35 with COVID-19, enrolled during active disease. The sample consisted of peripheral blood. For the CDR3, the DNA is TGTGCCAGCAGCCAAGGACAAAGGGGAACTGAAGCTTTCTTT. This codes for CASSQGQRGTEAFF.